This T cell receptor (beta chain) was observed in a study of Ad26.COV2.S vaccination and SARS-CoV-2 variants. The germline V and J ends were trimmed by 5 bases and 2 bases, with 13 bases remaining between them. From germline, CDR1 is LGHNA and CDR2 YSLEER. CDR3 size: 14 residues. Documented treatment: 19 received Ad26.COV2.S at low or high dose, single or two shots; 5 received placebo; per-sample allocation not given. Repertoires come from day 63 after the first vaccine or placebo injection. TCRdb's copy holds only in-frame clones and misses some; the assay was immunoSEQ multiplex PCR. The repertoire consists of about 440,000 clones, with around 90% occurring once and the leading ten covering about 4.1%.

The chain employs TRBV4-3 and TRBJ2-7; D not resolved. The TCR was taken from a person aged 18-65 years who received the Ad26.COV2.S COVID-19 vaccine or a placebo. This specimen consisted of peripheral blood, obtained in a trial of Ad26.COV2.S vaccine versus placebo. CDR3 DNA sequence: TGCGCCAGCAGCGCTCGGACCGGTCCCTACGAGCAGTACTTC. Protein sequence: CASSARTGPYEQYF.